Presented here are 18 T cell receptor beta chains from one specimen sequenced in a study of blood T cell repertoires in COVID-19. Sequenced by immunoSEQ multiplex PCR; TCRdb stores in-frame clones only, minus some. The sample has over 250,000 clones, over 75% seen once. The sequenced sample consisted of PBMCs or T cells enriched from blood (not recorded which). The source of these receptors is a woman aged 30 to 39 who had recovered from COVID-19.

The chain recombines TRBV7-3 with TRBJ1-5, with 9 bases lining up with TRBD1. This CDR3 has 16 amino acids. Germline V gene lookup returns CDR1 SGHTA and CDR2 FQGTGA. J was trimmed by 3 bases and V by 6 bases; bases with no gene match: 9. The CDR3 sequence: CASSPTGGKTNQPQHF. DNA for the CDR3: TGTGCCAGCAGTCCGACAGGGGGTAAAACCAATCAGCCCCAGCATTTT.

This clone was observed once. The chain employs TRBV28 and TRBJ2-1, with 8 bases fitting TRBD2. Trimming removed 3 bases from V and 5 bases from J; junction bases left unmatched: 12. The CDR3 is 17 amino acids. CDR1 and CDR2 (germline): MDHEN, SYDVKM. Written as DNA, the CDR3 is TGTGCCAGCAGTTTGGTCGTGGCGGGGGGTAAAAACAATGAGCAGTTCTTC. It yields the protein CASSLVVAGGKNNEQFF.

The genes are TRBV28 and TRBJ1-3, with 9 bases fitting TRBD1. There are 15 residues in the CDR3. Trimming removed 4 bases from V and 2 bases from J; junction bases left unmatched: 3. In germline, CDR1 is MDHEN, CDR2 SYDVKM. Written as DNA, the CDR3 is TGTGCCAGCAGTTCGTACAGGGGGCCTGGAAACACCATATATTTT. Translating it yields CASSSYRGPGNTIYF.

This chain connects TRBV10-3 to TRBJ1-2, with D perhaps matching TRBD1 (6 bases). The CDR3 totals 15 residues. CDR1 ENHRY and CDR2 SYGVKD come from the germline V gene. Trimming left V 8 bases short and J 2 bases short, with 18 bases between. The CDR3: CAIGSPVTGNYGYTF. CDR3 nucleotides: TGTGCCATCGGATCACCTGTCACAGGGAACTATGGCTACACCTTC.

CDR3: CASSQGWSSYNEQFF. The CDR3 nucleotides read TGTGCCAGCAGCCAGGGATGGAGCTCCTACAATGAGCAGTTCTTC. The genes are TRBV11-1 and TRBJ2-1, with D perhaps TRBD1 (5 bases). V was clipped by 5 bases and J by 0 bases, with 11 bases between them. The CDR3 sequence is 15 residues long. Germline V gene data show CDR1 as SGHAT and CDR2 as FQDESV (reference sequence).

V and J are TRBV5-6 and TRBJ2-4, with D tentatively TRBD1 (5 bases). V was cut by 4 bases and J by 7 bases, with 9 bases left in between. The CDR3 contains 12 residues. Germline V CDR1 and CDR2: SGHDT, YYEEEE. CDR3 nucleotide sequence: TGTGCCAGCAGCCAGGGTCATAACATTCAGTACTTC. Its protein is CASSQGHNIQYF. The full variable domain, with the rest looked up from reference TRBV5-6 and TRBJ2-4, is DAGVTQSPTHLIKTRGQQVTLRCSPKSGHDTVSWYQQALGQGPQFIFQYYEEEERQRGNFPDRFSGHQFPNYSSELNVNALLLGDSALYLCASSQGHNIQYFGAGTRLSVL.

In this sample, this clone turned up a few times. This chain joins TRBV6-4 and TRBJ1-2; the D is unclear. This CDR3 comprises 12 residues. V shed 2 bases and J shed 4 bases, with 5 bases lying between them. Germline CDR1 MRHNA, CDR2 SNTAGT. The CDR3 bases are TGTGCCAGCAGTGACAGGAGCTATGGCTACACCTTC. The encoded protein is CASSDRSYGYTF.

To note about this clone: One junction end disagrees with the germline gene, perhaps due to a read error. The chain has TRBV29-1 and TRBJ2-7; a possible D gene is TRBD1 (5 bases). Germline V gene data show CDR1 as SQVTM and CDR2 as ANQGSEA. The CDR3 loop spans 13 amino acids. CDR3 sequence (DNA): TGCAGCGTTGAAGTCTACGGACATCCCGGGCGGCACTTC. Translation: CSVEVYGHPGRHF.

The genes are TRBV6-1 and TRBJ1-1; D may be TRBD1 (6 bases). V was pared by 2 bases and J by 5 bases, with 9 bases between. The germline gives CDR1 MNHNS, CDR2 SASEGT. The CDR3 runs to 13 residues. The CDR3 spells CASSERGWTEAFF. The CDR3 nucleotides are TGTGCCAGCAGTGAAAGGGGGTGGACTGAAGCTTTCTTT.

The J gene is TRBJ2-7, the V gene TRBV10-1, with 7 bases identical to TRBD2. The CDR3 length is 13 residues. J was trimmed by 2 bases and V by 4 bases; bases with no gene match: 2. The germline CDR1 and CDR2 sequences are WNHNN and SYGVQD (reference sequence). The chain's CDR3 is CASSGLAAYEQYF. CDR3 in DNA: TGCGCCAGCAGTGGCCTAGCGGCCTACGAGCAGTACTTC.

CDR3 DNA: TGTGCCAGCGAGGGTCCGCGGGGGGACAAGTACAATGAGCAGTTCTTC. It is translated as CASEGPRGDKYNEQFF. This chain links TRBV7-9 with TRBJ2-1, with 8 bases matching TRBD2. Germline V CDR1 and CDR2: SEHNR, FQNEAQ (reference sequence). The CDR3 has 16 amino acids. The J segment lost 4 bases and the V segment lost 8 bases, leaving 13 bases of the junction unmatched.

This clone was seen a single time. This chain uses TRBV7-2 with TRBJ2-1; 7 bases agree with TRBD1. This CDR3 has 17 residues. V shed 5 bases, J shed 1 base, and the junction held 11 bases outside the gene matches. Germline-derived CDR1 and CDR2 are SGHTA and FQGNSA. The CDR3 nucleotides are TGTGCCAGCAGCCTACGATACAGGGGATCTTCCTACAATGAGCAGTTCTTC. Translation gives CASSLRYRGSSYNEQFF.

CDR3 sequence (DNA): TGTGCCAGCAGCGCCTTAAGCCAGGGCACAAGTGGCTACACCTTC. Encoded protein: CASSALSQGTSGYTF. V is TRBV7-9 and J is TRBJ1-2, with D possibly being TRBD1 (5 bases). Per germline, CDR1 SEHNR and CDR2 FQNEAQ (reference sequence). Trimming took 5 bases from V and 7 from J, leaving 20 bases between them. The CDR3 is 15 residues long.

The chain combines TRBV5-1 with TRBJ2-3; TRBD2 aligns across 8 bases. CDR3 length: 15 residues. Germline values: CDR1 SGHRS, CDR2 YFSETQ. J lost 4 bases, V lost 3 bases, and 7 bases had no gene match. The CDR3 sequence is CASSSRGVAADTQYF. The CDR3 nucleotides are TGCGCCAGCAGCTCGCGGGGGGTGGCGGCAGATACGCAGTATTTT.

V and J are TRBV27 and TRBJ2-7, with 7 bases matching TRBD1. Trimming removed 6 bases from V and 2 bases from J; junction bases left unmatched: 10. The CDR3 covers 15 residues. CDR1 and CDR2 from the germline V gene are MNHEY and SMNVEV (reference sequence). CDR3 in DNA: TGTGCCAGCAGCCAGGGACAGATTCTTCCCTACGAGCAGTACTTC. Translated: CASSQGQILPYEQYF.

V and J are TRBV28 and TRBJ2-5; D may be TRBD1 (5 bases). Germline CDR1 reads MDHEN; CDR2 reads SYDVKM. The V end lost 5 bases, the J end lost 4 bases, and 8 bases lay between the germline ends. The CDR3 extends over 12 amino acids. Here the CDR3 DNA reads TGTGCCAGCAGTCGACAGAGAGAGACCCAGTACTTC. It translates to CASSRQRETQYF.

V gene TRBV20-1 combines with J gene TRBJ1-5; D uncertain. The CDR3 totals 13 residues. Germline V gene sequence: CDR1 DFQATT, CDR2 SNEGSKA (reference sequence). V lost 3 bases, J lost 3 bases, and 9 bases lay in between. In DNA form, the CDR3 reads TGCAGTGCTAGTCAACAGATCAATCAGCCCCAGCATTTT. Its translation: CSASQQINQPQHF.

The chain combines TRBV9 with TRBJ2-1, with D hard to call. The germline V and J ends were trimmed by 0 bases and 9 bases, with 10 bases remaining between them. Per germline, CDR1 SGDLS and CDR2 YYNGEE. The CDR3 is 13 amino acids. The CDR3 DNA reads TGTGCCAGCAGCGTAGGCCAGTTAGCTGAGCAGTTCTTC. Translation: CASSVGQLAEQFF.